This entry concerns a single T cell receptor beta chain. Antigen unknown. The V gene lost 2 bases and the J gene lost 4 bases, with 6 bases spanning the gap. This CDR3 is 13 amino acids long. Germline assignment: CDR1 MNHNS and CDR2 SASEGT. All CD3G-deficient patients showed autoimmunity, more severe in two. At testing, patients were 2 to 39 years old, with reduced naive and increased memory T-cell proportions. Regulatory (CD25-high CD127-low) and conventional (CD25-low CD127-high) CD4+ T cells were sorted separately. The primer mix had 52 TRBV and 13 TRBJ primers. Assay: immunoSEQ multiplex PCR; the TCRdb copy retains only in-frame clones and omits some. The sample consists of 25,000 or so clones, about 88% of them appearing once. This sample stems from a study of regulatory T cells. Study-wide points: Skewed V and J usage and few unique V-J pairs marked patient repertoires, most in Tregs. In CD3G-deficient patients, conventional CD4+ T cells were enriched for hydrophobic CDR3 residues at positions 6 and 7.

Specimen: conventional CD4+ T cells sorted from blood. This chain links TRBV6-1 with TRBJ1-5; D ambiguous. The receptor was isolated from a child younger than 18 with CD3G deficiency. CDR3 region: CASSENRNQPQHF. The DNA of the CDR3 is TGTGCCAGCAGTGAAAATCGGAATCAGCCCCAGCATTTT.